Each of the 28 T cell receptor beta chains below was sequenced from the same sample in a study of cytomegalovirus exposure and HLA in healthy donors. Primers included in the PCR were 60 Vbeta and 13 Jbeta primers. Using immunoSEQ multiplex PCR, the repertoire was profiled, and TCRdb retains in-frame clones only, with some absent. The table records roughly 120,000 clones, more than 75% of them present only once. Specimen: PBMCs. The receptors were sampled from a man aged 40-55 years in good health and CMV-seronegative.

The gene calls are TRBV27 and TRBJ2-2; possibly TRBD2 for D (6 bases). Per germline, CDR1 MNHEY and CDR2 SMNVEV (reference sequence). The germline V and J ends were trimmed by 8 bases and 5 bases, with 9 bases remaining between them. There are 12 residues in the CDR3. As DNA, the CDR3 is TGTGCCAGCCGGGGGAGGACCGGGGAGCTGTTTTTT. As protein: CASRGRTGELFF.

The chain has TRBV9 and TRBJ2-7; a weak D match, TRBD1 (5 bases). CDR3 length: 14 residues. Trimming stripped 0 bases from V and 6 bases from J, with 13 bases between. Germline CDR1 and CDR2: SGDLS and YYNGEE. The CDR3 DNA reads as TGTGCCAGCAGCGTAGAGCAGGGAATCTTCGAGCAGTACTTC. Translated, it gives CASSVEQGIFEQYF.

The J gene is TRBJ2-3, the V gene TRBV5-8, with D perhaps TRBD1 (6 bases). Deletions cut 2 bases from V and 4 bases from J, with 8 bases between. CDR1 and CDR2 (germline): SGHTS, YDEGEE. The CDR3 covers 13 residues. CDR3 amino acids: CASSLEGADTQYF. The DNA of the CDR3 is TGTGCCAGCAGCTTAGAGGGGGCAGATACGCAGTATTTT.

This chain links TRBV6-5 with TRBJ1-2, with 7 positions matching TRBD1. After removal of 0 bases from V and 4 bases from J, the junction contained 8 bases not matched to a gene. CDR1 and CDR2 from the germline V gene are MNHEY and SVGAGI. The CDR3 runs to 16 residues. The CDR3 reads CASSYSSRDRTYGYTF. CDR3 DNA sequence: TGTGCCAGCAGTTACTCTTCCCGGGACAGAACCTATGGCTACACCTTC.

V usage is TRBV7-3 and J usage is TRBJ2-5; a possible D gene is TRBD1 (6 bases). This CDR3 comprises 13 residues. The V end lost 5 bases, the J end lost 7 bases, and 14 bases lay between the germline ends. CDR1 and CDR2 from the germline V gene are SGHTA and FQGTGA. The CDR3 here is CASSQHRDGTQYF. CDR3 sequence (DNA): TGTGCCAGCAGCCAGCACAGGGATGGGACCCAGTACTTC.

The chain links TRBV28 to TRBJ2-5; D unclear. The CDR3 extends over 14 amino acids. The V end lost 3 bases, the J end lost 1 base, and 9 bases lay between the germline ends. Germline values: CDR1 MDHEN, CDR2 SYDVKM. The CDR3, as DNA: TGTGCCAGCAGTTTGAGGCCTCTCCAAGAGACCCAGTACTTC. Translating it yields CASSLRPLQETQYF.

This clone was counted a single time. The rearrangement uses TRBV2 and TRBJ1-2, with D possibly being TRBD1 (5 bases). From germline, CDR1 is SNHLY and CDR2 FYNNEI. Trimming pared 4 bases from V and 1 base from J, leaving 13 bases between. This CDR3 comprises 15 residues. The CDR3 DNA is TGTGCCAGCAGTGCCCTCAGGGAAATTAACTATGGCTACACCTTC. This translates into CASSALREINYGYTF.

The rearrangement uses TRBV6-5 and TRBJ1-5, with D possibly being TRBD1 (6 bases). The ends were cut back, 7 bases at V and 3 bases at J, with 16 bases in the middle. CDR3 length: 15 residues. Germline V CDR1 and CDR2: MNHEY, SVGAGI. CDR3 in DNA: TGTGCCAGCAAGTCGGGACAATATCTCAATCAGCCCCAGCATTTT. Protein: CASKSGQYLNQPQHF.

This clone was detected only once. J is TRBJ1-2 and V is TRBV6-5; no definite D call. Germline CDR1 reads MNHEY; CDR2 reads SVGAGI. The CDR3 sequence is 16 residues long. Trimming pared 0 bases from V and 4 bases from J, leaving 15 bases between. DNA for the CDR3: TGTGCCAGCAGTTACTCAAGGTGGGCGCTCTCCTATGGCTACACCTTC. This sequence encodes CASSYSRWALSYGYTF.

This clone turned up a few times. The chain employs TRBV5-6 and TRBJ1-1, with D unclear. Between the trimmed V and J ends, which lost 2 bases and 1 base, there was a span of 12 bases. The germline V gene encodes CDR1 SGHDT and CDR2 YYEEEE. The CDR3 runs 15 residues. This CDR3 reads CASSFIYGRNTEAFF. CDR3 in DNA: TGTGCCAGCAGCTTTATTTACGGGAGGAACACTGAAGCTTTCTTT.

This clone appeared a few times. V usage is TRBV11-2 and J usage is TRBJ2-5, with no clear D. The length of the CDR3 is 12 residues. V gave up 6 bases and J gave up 3 bases, with 8 bases separating them. Germline V gene lookup returns CDR1 SGHAT and CDR2 FQNNGV. CDR3 protein: CASRRTEETQYF. The CDR3 DNA follows: TGTGCCAGCAGGAGAACGGAAGAGACCCAGTACTTC. Filled out from reference TRBV11-2 and TRBJ2-5, the complete variable domain reads EAGVAQSPRYKIIEKRQSVAFWCNPISGHATLYWYQQILGQGPKLLIQFQNNGVVDDSQLPKDRFSAERLKGVDSTLKIQPAKLEDSAVYLCASRRTEETQYFGPGTRLLVL.

This clone was seen more than once but under ten times. The CDR3 region is CPTKIGQNTTGELFF. As DNA, the CDR3 is TGCCCCACCAAAATCGGACAGAATACCACCGGGGAGCTGTTTTTT. The chain employs TRBV5-1 and TRBJ2-2; the D gene is possibly TRBD1 (6 bases). The CDR3 loop spans 15 amino acids. CDR1 is SGHRS, CDR2 YFSETQ, per germline.

The chain is built from TRBV11-2 and TRBJ1-4, with D perhaps TRBD1 (5 bases). The CDR3 is 12 amino acids. The germline V and J ends were trimmed by 0 bases and 11 bases, with 7 bases remaining between them. Germline CDR1 is SGHAT and CDR2 is FQNNGV. The CDR3 spells CASSLDAGKLFF. The CDR3 DNA reads as TGTGCCAGCAGCTTAGATGCAGGGAAACTGTTTTTT.

V usage is TRBV7-2 and J usage is TRBJ1-4, with TRBD1 as a possible D gene (5 bases). V dropped 1 base and J dropped 11 bases, with 14 bases sitting between them. Looked up from germline, CDR1 is SGHTA and CDR2 is FQGNSA. The CDR3 consists of 14 residues. CDR3 nucleotide sequence: TGTGCCAGCAGCTTAGATTCAGGGTATGGGAAACTGTTTTTT. This translates into CASSLDSGYGKLFF.

This clone was picked up one time. The rearrangement joins TRBV19 to TRBJ1-6; TRBD1 matches at 7 bases. Looked up from germline, CDR1 is LNHDA and CDR2 is SQIVND (reference sequence). V shed 6 bases, J shed 6 bases, and the junction held 5 bases outside the gene matches. The CDR3 extends over 14 amino acids. The CDR3 loop is CASSTTGTNSPLHF. DNA of the CDR3: TGTGCCAGTAGCACGACAGGGACTAATTCACCCCTCCACTTT.

The rearrangement links TRBV5-1 to TRBJ2-3; 7 bases match TRBD1. The CDR3 is 15 amino acids. The J segment lost 5 bases and the V segment lost 3 bases, leaving 9 bases of the junction unmatched. From germline, CDR1 is SGHRS and CDR2 YFSETQ. The CDR3 DNA sequence: TGCGCCAGCAGCTCGAACCGACAGGGCAGAGATACGCAGTATTTT. Amino acids: CASSSNRQGRDTQYF.

In this sample, this clone turned up once. V and J are TRBV9 and TRBJ2-1, with D unclear. This CDR3 region has 12 residues. Germline V gene lookup returns CDR1 SGDLS and CDR2 YYNGEE. Trimming removed 4 bases from V and 9 bases from J, with 11 bases in between. CDR3 in amino acids: CASSPFGGEQFF. DNA of the CDR3: TGTGCCAGCAGCCCATTTGGCGGTGAGCAGTTCTTC. The full variable domain, in which reference TRBV9 and TRBJ2-1 provide the parts outside the CDR3, is DSGVTQTPKHLITATGQRVTLRCSPRSGDLSVYWYQQSLDQGLQFLIQYYNGEERAKGNILERFSAQQFPDLHSELNLSSLELGDSALYFCASSPFGGEQFFGPGTRLTVL.

The V and J genes are TRBV19 and TRBJ1-1; D gene uncertain. Per the germline V gene, CDR1 is LNHDA and CDR2 is SQIVND (reference sequence). V dropped 3 bases and J dropped 2 bases, with 10 bases sitting between them. The CDR3 is made up of 14 amino acids. CDR3 nucleotide sequence: TGTGCCAGTAGTATGGGGAGAGCCAACACTGAAGCTTTCTTT. Protein product: CASSMGRANTEAFF.

The chain uses TRBV19 and TRBJ1-5; 9 nucleotides align to TRBD1. With 3 bases clipped from V and 4 bases from J, the junction kept 10 bases outside the gene matches. Germline lookup yields CDR1 LNHDA and CDR2 SQIVND (reference sequence). CDR3 length equals 17 residues. CDR3 protein: CASSISGTGFSNQPQHF. CDR3 sequence (DNA): TGTGCCAGTAGTATCTCCGGGACAGGGTTTAGTAATCAGCCCCAGCATTTT.

The chain links TRBV5-1 to TRBJ2-3; TRBD2 matches 13 bases. Germline trimming cut 7 bases from V and 0 bases from J; bases unmatched to any gene: 5. The CDR3 covers 16 residues. From germline, CDR1 is SGHRS and CDR2 YFSETQ. DNA for the CDR3: TGCGCCAGCCAGGGACTAGCGGGGAGTAGCACAGATACGCAGTATTTT. Amino acid sequence: CASQGLAGSSTDTQYF.

In its sample, this clone was seen once. The DNA for the CDR3 is TGTGCCAGCAGCGTCAACCCCGAGGGGGACGAAGCTTTCTTT. The encoded protein is CASSVNPEGDEAFF. The chain uses TRBV9 and TRBJ1-1; D is possibly TRBD1 (6 bases). CDR3 length: 14 residues. Germline CDR1 reads SGDLS; CDR2 reads YYNGEE. Trimming pared 2 bases from V and 8 bases from J, leaving 16 bases between.

The chain recombines TRBV19 with TRBJ2-1; no reliable D call. Germline loops: CDR1 LNHDA, CDR2 SQIVND (reference sequence). This CDR3 region has 12 residues. V lost 7 bases and J lost 4, with 8 bases in between. The CDR3 loop is CASIGLYNEQFF. The CDR3, as DNA: TGTGCCAGTATTGGGCTGTACAATGAGCAGTTCTTC. The whole variable domain, filled in from reference TRBV19 and TRBJ2-1, reads DGGITQSPKYLFRKEGQNVTLSCEQNLNHDAMYWYRQDPGQGLRLIYYSQIVNDFQKGDIAEGYSVSREKKESFPLTVTSAQKNPTAFYLCASIGLYNEQFFGPGTRLTVL.

The V gene is TRBV12-5, the J gene TRBJ1-2; perhaps TRBD1 as D (5 bases). This CDR3 has 14 amino acids. The germline V gene encodes CDR1 LGHNT and CDR2 FRNRAP. V was pared by 5 bases and J by 7 bases, with 17 bases between. In DNA form, the CDR3 reads TGTGCTAGTGGTCCGCAGGGAGGTTGGGGTGGCTACACCTTC. It specifies CASGPQGGWGGYTF.

The chain is built from TRBV5-4 and TRBJ2-1, with D possibly matching TRBD1 (6 bases). The CDR3 has 13 residues. Germline V gives CDR1 SGHNT, CDR2 YYREEE (reference sequence). The ends were cut back, 4 bases at V and 7 bases at J, with 12 bases in the middle. CDR3 loop: CASSTAGENEQFF. CDR3 DNA sequence: TGTGCCAGCAGCACGGCAGGGGAGAATGAGCAGTTCTTC.

A word on this clone: Mismatch with germline at one junction end may stem from a read error. The same CDR3 can be traced to other DNA sequences in this sample. This chain uses TRBV27 with TRBJ1-1; the D gene is possibly TRBD1 (5 bases). Per the germline V gene, CDR1 is MNHEY and CDR2 is SMNVEV (reference sequence). The CDR3 sequence is 14 residues long. This CDR3 is CASSLSGGNTEAFF. Here the CDR3 DNA reads TGTGCCAGCAGTCTATCCGGGGGGAACACTGAAGCTTTCTTT.

The chain joins TRBV6-1 to TRBJ2-7; a possible D gene is TRBD2 (7 bases). With 3 bases removed from V and 3 bases from J, the gap between germline ends came to 15 bases. Germline CDR1 reads MNHNS; CDR2 reads SASEGT. The CDR3 extends over 15 amino acids. CDR3 residues: CASSEGAWGGYEQYF. The CDR3 nucleotides are TGTGCCAGCAGTGAGGGGGCATGGGGGGGCTACGAGCAGTACTTC.

This sequence joins TRBV6-5 and TRBJ2-2; D unclear. The ends were cut back, 3 bases at V and 6 bases at J, with 14 bases in the middle. The CDR3 runs to 15 residues. Germline CDR1 and CDR2: MNHEY and SVGAGI. The CDR3 here is CASSYFANSPGELFF. In nucleotides, the CDR3 is TGTGCCAGCAGTTATTTCGCTAACTCCCCCGGGGAGCTGTTTTTT.

This rearrangement joins TRBV7-3 to TRBJ2-3; 8 positions agree with TRBD1. CDR1 is SGHTA and CDR2 is FQGTGA in the germline V gene. The V segment lost 1 base and the J segment 6 bases; nucleotides outside the gene matches: 3. The CDR3 has 14 amino acids. The CDR3 reads CASSLRQGYDTQYF. The CDR3 DNA follows: TGTGCCAGCAGCTTAAGACAGGGGTATGATACGCAGTATTTT.